Described below is a single TCR beta chain sequence and its context. Its antigen remains undetermined. Nothing much larger sits one base from this clone, and base qualities are not available. TCRbeta CDR3 regions were sequenced with the immunoSEQ Assay. After extraction, genomic DNA underwent amplification by bias-controlled multiplex PCR, followed by high-throughput sequencing. Processing in the source paper ran as follows. To quantify the absolute abundance of each unique TCRbeta CDR3 region, sequences were collapsed and filtered. T cell fraction was estimated by normalization of TCRbeta template counts to usable DNA, with usable DNA being measured through amplification of reference genes present in all nucleated cells. Repertoire TCRs were annotated as SARS-CoV-2-specific when V gene, CDR3 amino acid sequence and J gene were exactly matched to a known reactive TCR set. MIRA supplied the reference SARS-CoV-2 TCR set, which was filtered for enrichment in COVID-19-positive ImmuneCODE repertoires so that public or cross-reactive TCRs were removed. Based on the MIRA antigens, annotated TCRs were further analysed at the level of specific ORF or position within ORF. Depth was the summed frequency of annotated unique rearrangements, while breadth was defined as annotated unique rearrangements over total unique productive rearrangements. TCR breadth was compared between groups using two-sided Wilcoxon rank-sum tests. TCRdb re-hosts the immuneACCESS table, in-frame sequences only. Its copies lack some clones; in the studies checked, an unresolved V gene accounts for under half of them, and the cause for the rest is not known. V and J calls and clone size are those listed in that table; D and trimming were worked out from the DNA. The sample table contains roughly 320,000 clones; only one count was recorded for around 84% of them. Together, the top ten hold 1.9% of the sample.

In the paper's terms, the treatment or condition label means: around 19 received Ad26.COV2.S at low or high dose, single or two shots; about five received placebo; per-sample allocation not given. Repertoires of vaccine and placebo recipients were sequenced from samples taken on day 63 after the first injection. Cohort 1b enrolled around 23 adults aged 18-55 years at a single site in Boston, USA, between 29 July and 7 August 2020. Ad26.COV2.S consisted of a replication-incompetent adenovirus type 26 vector by which a prefusion-stabilized SARS-CoV-2 spike protein from the original Wuhan strain was expressed. Counted from cysteine to phenylalanine, this CDR3 has 16 amino acids. Just the 48-base CDR3 DNA is kept, in frame starting at base 1. The V end loses 2 bases and the J end loses 1 base, and a stretch of 13 bases separates them. Looking up the germline V gene yields CDR1 SGHAT and CDR2 FQNNGV.

This record comes from a study of Ad26.COV2.S vaccination and SARS-CoV-2 variants (dated by TCRdb to the early 2020s). Concerning the study at large: Donors in the vaccine arm were drawn from COV1001, a multicentre, randomized, double-blind, placebo-controlled phase I-IIa trial testing Ad26.COV2.S in healthy adults. Trial participants were randomized into five groups of five: low-dose or high-dose Ad26.COV2.S given once or twice, or placebo on both occasions. The TCR-sequenced set comprised approximately 32 samples: around 20 Ad26.COV2.S vaccine recipients, 5 placebo recipients and 8 SARS-CoV-2 convalescent individuals. Dosing of Ad26.COV2.S was intramuscular, at either 5x10^10 or 1x10^11 viral particles, delivered as one shot or as two shots spaced 56 days apart. Sequencing of the TCRbeta repertoire served to evaluate the specificity and breadth of SARS-CoV-2-reactive T cell receptors following Ad26.COV2.S vaccination. Blinding of investigators to trial group allocation was maintained during experiments and outcome assessment.

Broad study findings and their caveats: Compared with placebo recipients, Ad26.COV2.S recipients showed higher spike-specific TCR breadth (P = 0.0014). Comparing responses between vaccine doses or regimens was not something the study was powered to do. Substantial breadth of spike-specific CD8+ and CD4+ T cell responses was reported after vaccination. Vaccine and placebo recipients had comparable non-spike TCR breadth, which fits with the vaccine containing only spike. The authors noted that the TCR breadth and depth analyses may have underestimated total T cell responses.

The receptor's source is a person between 18 and 60 years old who received the Ad26.COV2.S COVID-19 vaccine or a placebo. The source was peripheral blood, collected in a trial of Ad26.COV2.S vaccine versus placebo. The V gene is TRBV11-2 and the J gene is TRBJ2-3; no confident D gene assignment can be made. Here the CDR3 is given as CASSLFNLWGTDTQYF. The sequenced DNA is TGTGCCAGCAGCTTATTTAACTTATGGGGCACAGATACGCAGTATTTT. The CDR3, completed at both ends by the reference TRBV11-2 and TRBJ2-3 genes, gives the full variable domain EAGVAQSPRYKIIEKRQSVAFWCNPISGHATLYWYQQILGQGPKLLIQFQNNGVVDDSQLPKDRFSAERLKGVDSTLKIQPAKLEDSAVYLCASSLFNLWGTDTQYFGPGTRLTVL.